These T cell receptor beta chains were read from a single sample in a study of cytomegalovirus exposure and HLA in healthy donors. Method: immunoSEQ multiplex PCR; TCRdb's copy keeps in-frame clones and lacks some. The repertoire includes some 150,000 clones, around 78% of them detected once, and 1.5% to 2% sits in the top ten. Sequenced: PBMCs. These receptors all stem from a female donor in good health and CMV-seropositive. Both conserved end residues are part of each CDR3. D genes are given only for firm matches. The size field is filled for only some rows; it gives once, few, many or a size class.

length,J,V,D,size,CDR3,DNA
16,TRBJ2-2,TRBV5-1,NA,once,CASSLIVTSSTGELFF,TGCGCCAGCAGCTTGATTGTGACTAGTAGCACCGGGGAGCTGTTTTTT
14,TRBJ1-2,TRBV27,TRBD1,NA,CASSADRGTGGYTF,TGTGCCAGCAGTGCAGACAGGGGGACGGGTGGCTACACCTTC
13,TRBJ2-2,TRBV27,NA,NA,CASSSANTGELFF,TGTGCCAGCAGTTCAGCGAACACCGGGGAGCTGTTTTTT
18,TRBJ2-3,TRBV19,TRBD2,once,CASRGTSGSQGWVNTQYF,TGTGCCAGTAGAGGGACTAGCGGGAGCCAGGGCTGGGTAAATACGCAGTATTTT
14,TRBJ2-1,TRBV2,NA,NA,CASRDRDSYNEQFF,TGTGCCAGCAGAGACAGAGACTCCTACAATGAGCAGTTCTTC
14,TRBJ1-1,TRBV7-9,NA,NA,CSSSDWVGRAEAFF,TGTTCCAGCAGTGATTGGGTCGGGAGGGCTGAAGCTTTCTTT
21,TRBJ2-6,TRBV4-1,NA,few,CASSQEGGRQRAYSGANVLTF,TGCGCCAGCAGCCAAGAGGGGGGGCGACAGAGGGCTTACTCTGGGGCCAACGTCCTGACTTTC
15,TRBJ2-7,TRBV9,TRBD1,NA,CASSVAPGQGGLQYF,TGTGCCAGCAGCGTAGCCCCGGGACAGGGAGGTTTGCAGTACTTC
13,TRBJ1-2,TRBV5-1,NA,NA,CASSPWTAGGYTF,TGCGCCAGCAGCCCTTGGACAGCCGGTGGCTACACCTTC
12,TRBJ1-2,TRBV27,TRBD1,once,CASTTGGAGYTF,TGTGCCAGCACCACAGGGGGGGCTGGCTACACCTTC
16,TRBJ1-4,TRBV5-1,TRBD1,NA,CASRPGQGPTNEKLFF,TGCGCCAGCAGGCCGGGACAGGGGCCAACTAATGAAAAACTGTTTTTT
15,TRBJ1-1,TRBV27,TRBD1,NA,CASRTTGGENTEAFF,TGTGCCAGCAGGACTACAGGGGGCGAGAACACTGAAGCTTTCTTT
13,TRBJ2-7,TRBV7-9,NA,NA,CASSLDSSYEQYF,TGTGCCAGCAGCTTGGACAGCTCCTACGAGCAGTACTTC
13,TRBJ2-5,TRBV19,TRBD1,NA,CASSIETGETQYF,TGTGCCAGTAGTATTGAGACAGGGGAGACCCAGTACTTC
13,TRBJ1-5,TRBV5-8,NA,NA,CASSPGDGQPQHF,TGTGCCAGCAGCCCCGGAGACGGTCAGCCCCAGCATTTT
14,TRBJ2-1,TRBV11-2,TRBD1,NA,CASSSRQGHNEQFF,TGTGCCAGCAGCTCCAGACAGGGCCACAATGAGCAGTTCTTC
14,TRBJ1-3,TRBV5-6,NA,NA,CASSLSRRGNTIYF,TGTGCCAGCAGCTTGTCCCGGCGGGGAAACACCATATATTTT
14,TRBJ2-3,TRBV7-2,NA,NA,CASSQLVSTDTQYF,TGTGCCAGCAGCCAACTAGTGAGCACAGATACGCAGTATTTT
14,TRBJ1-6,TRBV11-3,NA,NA,CASSSGQSNSPLHF,TGTGCCAGCAGCTCCGGACAGTCGAATTCACCCCTCCACTTT
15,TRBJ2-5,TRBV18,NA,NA,CASSPKTGVGETQYF,TGTGCCAGCTCACCTAAGACTGGAGTGGGAGAGACCCAGTACTTC
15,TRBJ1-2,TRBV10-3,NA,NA,CAISEPNRSPYGYTF,TGTGCCATCAGTGAGCCGAACAGGTCCCCTTATGGCTACACCTTC
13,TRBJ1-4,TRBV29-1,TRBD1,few,CSVRTGKNEKLFF,TGCAGCGTGCGGACAGGGAAGAATGAAAAACTGTTTTTT
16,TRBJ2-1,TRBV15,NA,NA,CATSRGWGVPYNEQFF,TGTGCCACCAGCAGAGGATGGGGGGTACCCTACAATGAGCAGTTCTTC
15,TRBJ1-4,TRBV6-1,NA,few,CASIWSGTRDEKLFF,TGTGCCAGCATTTGGTCGGGGACAAGGGATGAAAAACTGTTTTTT
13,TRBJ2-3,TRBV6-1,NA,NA,CASSVTGTDTQYF,TGTGCCAGCAGTGTGACAGGCACAGATACGCAGTATTTT
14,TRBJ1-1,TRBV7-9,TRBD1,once,CASSAWTGNTEAFF,TGTGCCAGCAGCGCCTGGACAGGGAACACTGAAGCTTTCTTT
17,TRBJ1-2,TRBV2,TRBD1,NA,CASRGQGPNRSLYGYTF,TGTGCCAGCAGAGGACAGGGGCCAAACCGTTCGCTCTATGGCTACACCTTC